The 25 T cell receptor beta chains listed next were all sequenced from one sample in a study of blood T cell repertoires in COVID-19. Libraries were prepared by immunoSEQ multiplex PCR; TCRdb keeps only in-frame clonotypes and omits some of them. The repertoire includes around 100,000 clones, roughly nine tenths of them detected once, and roughly 5% sits in the top ten. Source material: peripheral blood. These receptors came from a man aged 60 to 69 with COVID-19, enrolled during active disease.

This chain uses TRBV30 with TRBJ1-1, with a weak D call TRBD1 (6 bases). V was shortened by 8 bases and J by 3 bases, with 13 bases between the two germline ends. The CDR3 loop spans 12 amino acids. Germline V gives CDR1 GTSNPN, CDR2 SVGIG (reference sequence). DNA for the CDR3: TGTGCCGGGACAACGGGGGACACTGAAGCTTTCTTT. This sequence encodes CAGTTGDTEAFF.

This chain links TRBV28 with TRBJ2-7; 9 nucleotides match TRBD2. The germline gives CDR1 MDHEN, CDR2 SYDVKM. The CDR3 has 16 amino acids. V trimming: 3 bases; J trimming: 3 bases; junction bases outside the gene matches: 9. The CDR3 here is CASSFSAGTSHYEQYF. The CDR3 nucleotides read TGTGCCAGCAGTTTCTCCGCCGGGACTAGCCACTACGAGCAGTACTTC.

This clone is a singleton in its sample. This chain connects TRBV28 to TRBJ2-7, with 7 nucleotides matching TRBD1. The V gene end was trimmed by 6 bases and the J gene end by 1 base; junction bases not matched to a gene: 6. There are 14 residues in the CDR3. In germline, CDR1 is MDHEN, CDR2 SYDVKM. The CDR3 region is CASSFPGQSYEQYF. As DNA, the CDR3 is TGTGCCAGCAGCTTTCCGGGACAGTCCTACGAGCAGTACTTC.

V and J are TRBV25-1 and TRBJ2-1; D is possibly TRBD2 (5 bases). This CDR3 region has 11 residues. Per germline, CDR1 MGHDK and CDR2 SYGVNS. V lost 6 bases and J 5 bases, leaving 5 bases between the germline ends. Here the CDR3 reads CASREDNEQFF. In DNA, the CDR3 is TGTGCCAGCAGGGAGGACAATGAGCAGTTCTTC.

The rearrangement joins TRBV24-1 to TRBJ2-1; D may be TRBD2 (6 bases). Trimming pared 8 bases from V and 0 bases from J, leaving 10 bases between. Per the germline V gene, CDR1 is KGHDR and CDR2 is SFDVKD. The CDR3 totals 14 residues. The CDR3 is CATMEGSSYNEQFF. The CDR3 DNA reads TGTGCCACCATGGAGGGCAGCTCCTACAATGAGCAGTTCTTC.

The CDR3 DNA sequence: TGTGCCAGCAGTTACTACAGGGGAAGTAACTATGGCTACACCTTC. Translation: CASSYYRGSNYGYTF. The rearrangement joins TRBV6-6 to TRBJ1-2; 7 bases map to TRBD1. The trim removed 1 base at V and 1 base at J, leaving 3 bases unmatched. The CDR3 consists of 15 residues. The germline V gene encodes CDR1 MNHNY and CDR2 SVGAGI (reference sequence).

V gene TRBV7-9 combines with J gene TRBJ2-1; D is possibly TRBD2 (6 bases). The germline V gene has CDR1 SEHNR and CDR2 FQNEAQ (reference sequence). The V gene lost 5 bases and the J gene lost 6 bases, with 17 bases spanning the gap. CDR3 length: 15 amino acids. For the CDR3, the DNA is TGTGCCAGCAGCGCTCCCGGGAGTGTTACCAATGAGCAGTTCTTC. It yields the protein CASSAPGSVTNEQFF.

The rearrangement joins TRBV7-2 to TRBJ2-4; D perhaps matches TRBD2 (6 bases). V lost 5 bases and J 4 bases, leaving 15 bases between the germline ends. Looked up from germline, CDR1 is SGHTA and CDR2 is FQGNSA. This CDR3 region has 15 residues. CDR3 DNA: TGTGCCAGCAGCCCAGGCGGGGCAGTGAAAAACATTCAGTACTTC. It is translated as CASSPGGAVKNIQYF.

This chain uses TRBV5-4 with TRBJ1-2; D uncertain. This CDR3 is 14 amino acids long. CDR1 is SGHNT and CDR2 is YYREEE in the germline V gene (reference sequence). The V end lost 4 bases, the J end lost 5 bases, and 15 bases lay between the germline ends. The CDR3 nucleotides are TGTGCCAGCAGCCCTGGACGGAGGACTTATGGCTACACCTTC. Its protein product is CASSPGRRTYGYTF.

V is TRBV13 and J is TRBJ2-1; 9 bases align to TRBD1. CDR3 size: 14 residues. Germline values: CDR1 PRHDT, CDR2 FYEKMQ (reference sequence). V was pared by 5 bases and J by 7 bases, with 6 bases of the junction left unmatched. The CDR3 nucleotides read TGTGCCAGCAGCGCCCGGACAGGGGCGAATGAGCAGTTCTTC. Its protein is CASSARTGANEQFF. Filled out from reference TRBV13 and TRBJ2-1, the complete variable domain reads AAGVIQSPRHLIKEKRETATLKCYPIPRHDTVYWYQQGPGQDPQFLISFYEKMQSDKGSIPDRFSAQQFSDYHSELNMSSLELGDSALYFCASSARTGANEQFFGPGTRLTVL.

This clone was counted a few times. The chain employs TRBV5-1 and TRBJ1-1, with D possibly being TRBD1 (5 bases). CDR1 is SGHRS and CDR2 is YFSETQ in the germline V gene. V lost 4 bases and J 3 bases, leaving 10 bases between the germline ends. The CDR3 covers 13 residues. The DNA for the CDR3 is TGCGCCAGCAGCCCCGGGACTGACACTGAAGCTTTCTTT. Protein: CASSPGTDTEAFF.

This chain uses TRBV5-1 with TRBJ1-1, with a weak D call TRBD1 (5 bases). The length of the CDR3 is 13 residues. The V end lost 0 bases, the J end lost 5 bases, and 8 bases lay between the germline ends. CDR1 is SGHRS, CDR2 YFSETQ, per germline. CDR3 region: CASSLAGETEAFF. The CDR3 nucleotides are TGCGCCAGCAGCTTGGCGGGGGAGACTGAAGCTTTCTTT.

This clone was seen a handful of times. V and J are TRBV4-2 and TRBJ2-7, with 8 nucleotides matching TRBD2. V was pared by 4 bases and J by 0 bases, with 17 bases of the junction left unmatched. This CDR3 spans 19 amino acids. CDR1 LGHNA and CDR2 YNFKEQ come from the germline V gene. In DNA, the CDR3 is TGTGCCAGCAGCCGCGGCACTAGCGGCACAACTGGGGCCTCCTACGAGCAGTACTTC. Residues: CASSRGTSGTTGASYEQYF.

This chain links TRBV11-3 with TRBJ2-7; 7 bases fit TRBD1. Germline V gives CDR1 SGHNT, CDR2 YENEEA. Germline trimming cut 5 bases from V and 3 bases from J; bases unmatched to any gene: 16. This CDR3 contains 17 residues. The CDR3 DNA reads TGTGCCAGCAGCGGGGACCGGGACAGTCCCCTCGGCTACGAGCAGTACTTC. Translation gives CASSGDRDSPLGYEQYF.

The genes are TRBV4-2 and TRBJ2-2; 9 bases line up with TRBD2. The CDR3 contains 16 residues. V shed 0 bases, J shed 1 base, and the junction held 0 bases outside the gene matches. Germline V gene lookup returns CDR1 LGHNA and CDR2 YNFKEQ. The CDR3 DNA reads as TGTGCCAGCAGCCAAGAGACTAGCGGGAACACCGGGGAGCTGTTTTTT. Its protein product is CASSQETSGNTGELFF.

The chain carries TRBV19 and TRBJ2-7; 9 bases are shared with TRBD1. This CDR3 is built from 15 residues. Trimming cost V 4 bases and J 5 bases; bases outside gene matches: 9. Germline V lookup: CDR1 LNHDA, CDR2 SQIVND (reference sequence). The CDR3 nucleotides are TGTGCCAGTAGTACCGGACAGGGGAGAGCCGACGAGCAGTACTTC. The encoded protein is CASSTGQGRADEQYF.

The chain uses TRBV18 and TRBJ2-7, with TRBD1 matching 10 bases. This CDR3 has 15 residues. Germline V lookup: CDR1 KGHSH, CDR2 LQKENI. Unmatched junction bases numbered 5, after V lost 2 bases and J lost 4 bases. The CDR3 region has the DNA TGTGCCAGCTCACCAACCCGACAGGGGGCATACGAGCAGTACTTC. The encoded protein is CASSPTRQGAYEQYF.

This clone was seen a single time. The genes are TRBV10-3 and TRBJ1-5, with no clear D. V was clipped by 7 bases and J by 4 bases, with 14 bases between them. Germline lookup yields CDR1 ENHRY and CDR2 SYGVKD. CDR3 length equals 14 residues. Here the CDR3 DNA reads TGTGCCATCACCCGAGGCGTAGTTAATCAGCCCCAGCATTTT. It is translated as CAITRGVVNQPQHF.

V is TRBV19 and J is TRBJ2-5, with D possibly being TRBD1 (5 bases). The V end was cut by 5 bases, the J end by 2 bases, with 12 bases between. Germline CDR1 and CDR2: LNHDA and SQIVND (reference sequence). This CDR3 comprises 14 residues. Here the CDR3 reads CASSPSRTQETQYF. The CDR3 coding sequence is TGTGCCAGTAGTCCTAGTCGGACACAAGAGACCCAGTACTTC.

There are a few counts of this clone. The V and J genes are TRBV6-5 and TRBJ1-1; no firm D call. Germline V gene data show CDR1 as MNHEY and CDR2 as SVGAGI. This CDR3 contains 14 residues. V dropped 8 bases and J dropped 1 base, with 14 bases sitting between them. DNA for the CDR3: TGTGCCAGCCTTCCACTCGGGTCGAACACTGAAGCTTTCTTT. This translates into CASLPLGSNTEAFF.

The V gene is TRBV27, the J gene TRBJ2-7; the match to TRBD1 covers 7 bases. In germline, CDR1 is MNHEY, CDR2 SMNVEV (reference sequence). The CDR3 is 16 residues long. The junction had 11 bases not matched to a gene; V was cut back by 5 bases and J by 1 base. The CDR3 reads CASSRDREQFSYEQYF. DNA of the CDR3: TGTGCCAGCAGTCGAGACAGGGAGCAGTTTTCCTACGAGCAGTACTTC.

The gene calls are TRBV28 and TRBJ1-1; 8 bases align to TRBD1. Per germline, CDR1 MDHEN and CDR2 SYDVKM. CDR3 length: 16 amino acids. The junction had 15 bases not matched to a gene; V was cut back by 5 bases and J by 7 bases. CDR3 loop: CASSPETDITGGEAFF. Here the CDR3 DNA reads TGTGCCAGCAGTCCCGAGACAGATATAACAGGGGGTGAAGCTTTCTTT.

The V call is TRBV11-3, the J call TRBJ2-2, with D possibly matching TRBD2 (6 bases). CDR3 length equals 15 residues. The V and J ends lost 2 bases and 5 bases respectively, with 12 bases between them. Germline V gene sequence: CDR1 SGHNT, CDR2 YENEEA. CDR3 residues: CASSLWGDSTGELFF. The CDR3 DNA reads TGTGCCAGCAGCTTATGGGGGGATAGTACCGGGGAGCTGTTTTTT. The whole variable domain, remainder taken from reference TRBV11-3 and TRBJ2-2, is EAGVVQSPRYKIIEKKQPVAFWCNPISGHNTLYWYLQNLGQGPELLIRYENEEAVDDSQLPKDRFSAERLKGVDSTLKIQPAELGDSAVYLCASSLWGDSTGELFFGEGSRLTVL.

This clone appeared a few times. The chain couples TRBV19 to TRBJ2-1; 7 bases agree with TRBD2. With V trimmed by 1 base and J by 2 bases, 2 bases remained unmatched. CDR1 and CDR2 (germline): LNHDA, SQIVND (reference sequence). The CDR3 is made up of 15 amino acids. This chain's CDR3 is CASSIGGGTYNEQFF. The DNA for the CDR3 is TGTGCCAGTAGTATAGGGGGGGGGACCTACAATGAGCAGTTCTTC.

The V and J genes are TRBV7-9 and TRBJ2-1, with D possibly matching TRBD2 (5 bases). The V end was cut by 6 bases, the J end by 0 bases, with 18 bases between. This CDR3 has 17 amino acids. Germline V gene lookup returns CDR1 SEHNR and CDR2 FQNEAQ (reference sequence). The CDR3 loop reads CASRRPGRVSSYNEQFF. The CDR3 DNA reads as TGTGCCAGCAGACGACCGGGGAGAGTTAGCTCCTACAATGAGCAGTTCTTC.